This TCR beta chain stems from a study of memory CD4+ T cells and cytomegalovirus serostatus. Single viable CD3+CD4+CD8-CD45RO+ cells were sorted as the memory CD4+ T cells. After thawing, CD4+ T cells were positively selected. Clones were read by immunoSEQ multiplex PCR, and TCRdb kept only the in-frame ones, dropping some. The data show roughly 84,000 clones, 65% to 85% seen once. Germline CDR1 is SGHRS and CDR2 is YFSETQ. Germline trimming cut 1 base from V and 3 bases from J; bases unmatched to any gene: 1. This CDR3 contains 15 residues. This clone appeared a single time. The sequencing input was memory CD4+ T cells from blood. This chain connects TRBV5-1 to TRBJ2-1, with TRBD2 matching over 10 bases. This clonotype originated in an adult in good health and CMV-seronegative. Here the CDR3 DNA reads TGCGCCAGCAGCTTGCGGACTAGCGGCTACAATGAGCAGTTCTTC. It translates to CASSLRTSGYNEQFF.